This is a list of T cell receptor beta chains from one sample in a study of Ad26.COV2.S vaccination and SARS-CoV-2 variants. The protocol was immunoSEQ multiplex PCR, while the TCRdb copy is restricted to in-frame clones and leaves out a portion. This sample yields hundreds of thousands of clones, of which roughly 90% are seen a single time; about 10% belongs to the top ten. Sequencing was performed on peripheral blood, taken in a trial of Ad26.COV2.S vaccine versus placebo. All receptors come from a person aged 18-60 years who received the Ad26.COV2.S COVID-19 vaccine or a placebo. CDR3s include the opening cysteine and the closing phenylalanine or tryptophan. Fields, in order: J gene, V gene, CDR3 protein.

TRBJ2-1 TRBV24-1 CATGPGQGPYNEQFF
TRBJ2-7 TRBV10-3 CATKTDYEQYF
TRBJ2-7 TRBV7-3 CASSRTGADYQEQYF
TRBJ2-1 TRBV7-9 CASSSTRNNEQFF
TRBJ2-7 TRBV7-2 CASSSIIQYRNEQYF
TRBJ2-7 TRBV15 CATSRVPALEQYF
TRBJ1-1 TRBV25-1 CASRTGGSTEAFF
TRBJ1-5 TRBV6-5 CASSYSGAGGNQPQHF
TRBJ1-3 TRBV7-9 CASRSLSVGKDSGNTIYF
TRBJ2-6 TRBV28 CASSLPGAGANVLTF
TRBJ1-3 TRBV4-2 CASSPNRASGNTIYF
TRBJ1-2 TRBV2 CASSVNGDSYGYTF
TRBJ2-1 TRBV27 CASTELAGGHDEQFF
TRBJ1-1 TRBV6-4 CASSKDGNEAFF
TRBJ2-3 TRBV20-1 CSASRGEEGDTQYF
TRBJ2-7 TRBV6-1 CASSEAGRRSSEQYF
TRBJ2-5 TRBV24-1 CATSDLAGGAETQYF
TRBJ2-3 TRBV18 CASSPRTGRVNTQYF
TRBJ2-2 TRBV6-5 CASRGTGELFF
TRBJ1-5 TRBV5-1 CASSLGSNRPQHF
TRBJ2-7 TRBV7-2 CASSYQPTYEQYF
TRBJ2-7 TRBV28 CASSPRSSVKFEQYF
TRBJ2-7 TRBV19 CATTPGQSYEQYF
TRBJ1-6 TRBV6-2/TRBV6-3 CASSLQGYNSPLHF